These 9 T cell receptor beta chains originate from one sample sequenced in a study of shared clonotypes between healthy human individuals. Here immunoSEQ multiplex PCR was the method, and the copy in TCRdb shows in-frame clones only, minus some. The data show 2 million to 3 million clones, around 90% seen once. The sequencing input was naive CD4+ T cells sorted from blood. Subset defined: CD45RA+ positively selected. The receptors originated from a man younger than 30 in good health.

The gene calls are TRBV28 and TRBJ2-5; TRBD2 matches 10 bases. The CDR3 is made up of 16 amino acids. In germline, CDR1 is MDHEN, CDR2 SYDVKM. Germline trimming cut 4 bases from V and 2 bases from J; bases unmatched to any gene: 7. The CDR3 DNA reads as TGTGCCAGCAGTTCCTATAGCGGGAGGTCGCAAGAGACCCAGTACTTC. It specifies CASSSYSGRSQETQYF.

The rearrangement links TRBV6-1 to TRBJ2-3, with TRBD2 identical over 10 bases. This CDR3 spans 17 amino acids. Germline V gene data show CDR1 as MNHNS and CDR2 as SASEGT. With V trimmed by 4 bases and J by 2 bases, 9 bases remained unmatched. CDR3 bases: TGTGCCAGCAGTGGTCTTAGCGGGGGGTACACCACAGATACGCAGTATTTT. Translated: CASSGLSGGYTTDTQYF.

This chain's CDR3 is CASSIEGSSGSYEQYF. In nucleotides, the CDR3 is TGTGCCAGTAGTATAGAAGGTTCTAGCGGTTCCTACGAGCAGTACTTC. This chain uses TRBV19 with TRBJ2-7, with 7 nucleotides matching TRBD2. Germline V gene sequence: CDR1 LNHDA, CDR2 SQIVND (reference sequence). This CDR3 has 16 amino acids. V lost 0 bases to trimming and J lost 1 base; unmatched junction nucleotides: 6.

To note about this clone: The same CDR3 can be traced to other DNA sequences in this sample. The chain employs TRBV28 and TRBJ2-3; D remains unclear. The V end was cut by 5 bases, the J end by 1 base, with 4 bases between. The CDR3 runs to 12 residues. Germline CDR1 is MDHEN and CDR2 is SYDVKM. In DNA form, the CDR3 reads TGTGCCAGCAGTCTTGGCACAGATACGCAGTATTTT. It specifies CASSLGTDTQYF.

This clone was seen a handful of times. The V gene is TRBV18, the J gene TRBJ1-1; D remains ambiguous. V dropped 1 base and J dropped 3 bases, with 3 bases sitting between them. The CDR3 loop spans 12 amino acids. Germline lookup yields CDR1 KGHSH and CDR2 LQKENI. CDR3 region: CASSPLYTEAFF. For the CDR3, the DNA is TGTGCCAGCTCACCACTTTACACTGAAGCTTTCTTT.

Concerning this clone: At the DNA level, this CDR3 is encoded by other sequences in the same sample as well. V gene TRBV10-1 combines with J gene TRBJ1-1; a possible D gene is TRBD1 (6 bases). The CDR3 loop spans 13 amino acids. Trimming removed 6 bases at V and 4 bases at J, with 12 bases between. Germline lookup yields CDR1 WNHNN and CDR2 SYGVQD (reference sequence). The CDR3 is CASSRGAGTEAFF. The CDR3 bases are TGCGCCAGCAGCAGGGGAGCGGGCACTGAAGCTTTCTTT.

Notes on this clone: This sample also contains other DNA sequences that code for the same CDR3. The DNA of the CDR3 is TGCGCCAGCAGCTTACAGGGGTCAGAGACCCAGTACTTC. It specifies CASSLQGSETQYF. The chain uses TRBV5-1 and TRBJ2-5, with 7 nucleotides matching TRBD1. The V segment lost 2 bases and the J segment 4 bases; nucleotides outside the gene matches: 2. Germline V gene lookup returns CDR1 SGHRS and CDR2 YFSETQ. CDR3 length: 13 amino acids.

J is TRBJ1-2 and V is TRBV10-3; unclear D gene. The CDR3 is 13 amino acids. V shed 0 bases and J shed 4 bases, with 6 bases lying between them. Per germline, CDR1 ENHRY and CDR2 SYGVKD. In DNA, the CDR3 is TGTGCCATCAGTGAGTCCACAGCCTATGGCTACACCTTC. Its protein is CAISESTAYGYTF.

On this clone itself: Distinct nucleotide sequences in the sample also encode this CDR3. V usage is TRBV6-5 and J usage is TRBJ2-3; D call uncertain. This CDR3 is built from 12 residues. V lost 6 bases and J 4 bases, leaving 8 bases between the germline ends. Looked up from germline, CDR1 is MNHEY and CDR2 is SVGAGI. For the CDR3, the DNA is TGTGCCAGCAGGGATTCGGCAGATACGCAGTATTTT. This translates into CASRDSADTQYF.